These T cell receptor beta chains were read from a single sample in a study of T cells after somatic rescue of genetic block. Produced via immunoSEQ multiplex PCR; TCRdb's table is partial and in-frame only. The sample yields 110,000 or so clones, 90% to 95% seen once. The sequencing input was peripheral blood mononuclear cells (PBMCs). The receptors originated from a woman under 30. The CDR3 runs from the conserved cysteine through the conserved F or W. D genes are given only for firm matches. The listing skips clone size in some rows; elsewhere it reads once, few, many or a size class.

CDR3 DNA: TGTGCCAGCAGCTCTGAAGTCGAAGCTTTCTTT; CDR3 protein: CASSSEVEAFF; clone size: .; D gene: .; J gene: TRBJ1-1; V gene: TRBV7-6
CDR3 DNA: TGCGCCAGCAGCTTTACAGATACCGGGGAGCTGTTTTTT; CDR3 protein: CASSFTDTGELFF; clone size: .; D gene: .; J gene: TRBJ2-2; V gene: TRBV5-1
CDR3 DNA: TGTGCCAGCAGTGACTCGGGGACAATGAATAATTCACCCCTCCACTTT; CDR3 protein: CASSDSGTMNNSPLHF; clone size: once; D gene: .; J gene: TRBJ1-6; V gene: TRBV6-4
CDR3 DNA: TGCGCCAGCAGCACCGAATCGGGGGCAGATACGCAGTATTTT; CDR3 protein: CASSTESGADTQYF; clone size: .; D gene: .; J gene: TRBJ2-3; V gene: TRBV5-1
CDR3 DNA: TGTGCCAGCAGCTTAGCTGCGGGGTATTGGCAGCAAGAGACCCAGTACTTC; CDR3 protein: CASSLAAGYWQQETQYF; clone size: .; D gene: .; J gene: TRBJ2-5; V gene: TRBV7-2
CDR3 DNA: TGTGCCAGCAGTTCTCCGGGGAGGACTGAAGCTTTCTTT; CDR3 protein: CASSSPGRTEAFF; clone size: .; D gene: .; J gene: TRBJ1-1; V gene: TRBV27
CDR3 DNA: TGTGCCAGCAGCTTAGATATTTCGAACACCGGGGAGCTGTTTTTT; CDR3 protein: CASSLDISNTGELFF; clone size: once; D gene: .; J gene: TRBJ2-2; V gene: TRBV11-2
CDR3 DNA: TGTGCCAGCAGCCCCCCATTGGCATCTACGACCTATGGCTACACCTTC; CDR3 protein: CASSPPLASTTYGYTF; clone size: .; D gene: .; J gene: TRBJ1-2; V gene: TRBV5-6
CDR3 DNA: TGTGCCAGCAGCTGGACAGGGGATCAGCCCCAGCATTTT; CDR3 protein: CASSWTGDQPQHF; clone size: .; D gene: TRBD1; J gene: TRBJ1-5; V gene: TRBV7-9
CDR3 DNA: TGTGCCAGCACTATCCTCCTGGGGCCCCAGCATTTT; CDR3 protein: CASTILLGPQHF; clone size: .; D gene: .; J gene: TRBJ1-5; V gene: TRBV25-1
CDR3 DNA: TGTGCCAGCAGCCTATCCGGGACAGGGGGCTCACAGCCCCAGCATTTT; CDR3 protein: CASSLSGTGGSQPQHF; clone size: .; D gene: TRBD1; J gene: TRBJ1-5; V gene: TRBV13
CDR3 DNA: TGTGCCAGTACTAGCGGGGGGAGCTCCGGCGAGCAGTACTTC; CDR3 protein: CASTSGGSSGEQYF; clone size: .; D gene: TRBD2; J gene: TRBJ2-7; V gene: TRBV19
CDR3 DNA: TGTGCCTGGAGTGTAGCTAGCGGAAGAGAGACCCAGTACTTC; CDR3 protein: CAWSVASGRETQYF; clone size: .; D gene: TRBD2; J gene: TRBJ2-5; V gene: TRBV30
CDR3 DNA: TGTGCCTGGAGTGCCCATTTTGATACGCAGTATTTT; CDR3 protein: CAWSAHFDTQYF; clone size: .; D gene: .; J gene: TRBJ2-3; V gene: TRBV30
CDR3 DNA: TGCGCCAGCAGCGCTACGGGGAACACTGAAGCTTTCTTT; CDR3 protein: CASSATGNTEAFF; clone size: .; D gene: .; J gene: TRBJ1-1; V gene: TRBV5-1
CDR3 DNA: TGTGCCAGCAGCCAAGTCCGCGCAGGCGATACATTAGATACGCAGTATTTT; CDR3 protein: CASSQVRAGDTLDTQYF; clone size: .; D gene: .; J gene: TRBJ2-3; V gene: TRBV4-2
CDR3 DNA: TGCGCCAGCAGCGTGACTAGCGGGGGAAATACCCGCCCGTTCTTC; CDR3 protein: CASSVTSGGNTRPFF; clone size: .; D gene: TRBD2; J gene: TRBJ2-1; V gene: TRBV5-1
CDR3 DNA: TGTGCCAGCAGCTCCCGGGACAGGGTAACTAACTATGGCTACACCTTC; CDR3 protein: CASSSRDRVTNYGYTF; clone size: .; D gene: TRBD1; J gene: TRBJ1-2; V gene: TRBV11-3
CDR3 DNA: TGTGCCAGCAGCCCAGGGGACGGAGGAGGAAACACCATATATTTT; CDR3 protein: CASSPGDGGGNTIYF; clone size: .; D gene: .; J gene: TRBJ1-3; V gene: TRBV7-9
CDR3 DNA: TGTGCCAGTAGTATAGGCTGGGGGGGGACAGATACGCAGTATTTT; CDR3 protein: CASSIGWGGTDTQYF; clone size: .; D gene: TRBD2; J gene: TRBJ2-3; V gene: TRBV19
CDR3 DNA: TGTGCCAGCAGTTACAGGGGCCCCTCTGGGCAGTATTTT; CDR3 protein: CASSYRGPSGQYF; clone size: .; D gene: .; J gene: TRBJ2-3; V gene: TRBV6-6
CDR3 DNA: TGTGCCAGCAGCTTAAACAGGGGGCTTGCCGGGGAGCTGTTTTTT; CDR3 protein: CASSLNRGLAGELFF; clone size: .; D gene: TRBD1; J gene: TRBJ2-2; V gene: TRBV5-4
CDR3 DNA: TGTGCCAGCAGTTTCAAGGGGTTGCTGGCTGAAGCTTTCTTT; CDR3 protein: CASSFKGLLAEAFF; clone size: .; D gene: .; J gene: TRBJ1-1; V gene: TRBV28
CDR3 DNA: TGTGCCAGCAGCTTAGGGAGCGGGGGGGCCGACGAGCAGTACTTC; CDR3 protein: CASSLGSGGADEQYF; clone size: .; D gene: TRBD2; J gene: TRBJ2-7; V gene: TRBV7-2
CDR3 DNA: TGCGCCAGCAGCCTGGAAGAGACCCAGTACTTC; CDR3 protein: CASSLEETQYF; clone size: .; D gene: .; J gene: TRBJ2-5; V gene: TRBV5-1
CDR3 DNA: TGCGCCAGCAGCTTGGAACCGGGACAGGGGAGCACAGATACGCAGTATTTT; CDR3 protein: CASSLEPGQGSTDTQYF; clone size: .; D gene: TRBD1; J gene: TRBJ2-3; V gene: TRBV5-1
CDR3 DNA: TGTGCCAGCAGCTTAGATGGGACTAGCAGGTATAGCACAGATACGCAGTATTTT; CDR3 protein: CASSLDGTSRYSTDTQYF; clone size: .; D gene: TRBD2; J gene: TRBJ2-3; V gene: TRBV7-6
CDR3 DNA: TGTGCCAGCAGCTTGGCAGGTACCCTAGCCAAAAACATTCAGTACTTC; CDR3 protein: CASSLAGTLAKNIQYF; clone size: .; D gene: .; J gene: TRBJ2-4; V gene: TRBV5-6
CDR3 DNA: TGTGCCATCAGTGCACAGGGTGGAAGCAATCAGCCCCAGCATTTT; CDR3 protein: CAISAQGGSNQPQHF; clone size: .; D gene: .; J gene: TRBJ1-5; V gene: TRBV10-3
CDR3 DNA: TGCGCCAGCAGCTTAGGAGGGGTTGGTAGGACTGAAGCTTTCTTT; CDR3 protein: CASSLGGVGRTEAFF; clone size: .; D gene: .; J gene: TRBJ1-1; V gene: TRBV5-1
CDR3 DNA: TGTGCCAGCAGTTCCACCGGGGTAGACTCAACCTACGAGCAGTACTTC; CDR3 protein: CASSSTGVDSTYEQYF; clone size: .; D gene: .; J gene: TRBJ2-7; V gene: TRBV28
CDR3 DNA: TGTGCCAGCAGCTTGGGACAGGGGAATGAAAAACTGTTTTTT; CDR3 protein: CASSLGQGNEKLFF; clone size: .; D gene: TRBD1; J gene: TRBJ1-4; V gene: TRBV7-9
CDR3 DNA: TGTGCCAGCAGCTTCTCTTTCAGCGGGGGCTCATACAATGAGCAGTTCTTC; CDR3 protein: CASSFSFSGGSYNEQFF; clone size: .; D gene: TRBD2; J gene: TRBJ2-1; V gene: TRBV5-4
CDR3 DNA: TGTGCCAGTAGTAGAGGGACTAGCGATGTCGGGGAGCTGTTTTTT; CDR3 protein: CASSRGTSDVGELFF; clone size: .; D gene: TRBD2; J gene: TRBJ2-2; V gene: TRBV19
CDR3 DNA: TGTGCCAGTGGGGTTAATCAGCCCCAGCATTTT; CDR3 protein: CASGVNQPQHF; clone size: .; D gene: .; J gene: TRBJ1-5; V gene: TRBV2
CDR3 DNA: TGTGCCAGCAGCTCGCCATTTTACGAGCAGTACTTC; CDR3 protein: CASSSPFYEQYF; clone size: .; D gene: .; J gene: TRBJ2-7; V gene: TRBV7-2
CDR3 DNA: TGTGCCAGTAGTTTTACCGGGACGGCGGAAGGCGAGCAGTACTTC; CDR3 protein: CASSFTGTAEGEQYF; clone size: .; D gene: .; J gene: TRBJ2-7; V gene: TRBV19
CDR3 DNA: TGTGCCAGCAGCCCGCGACAGACAACTAATGAAAAACTGTTTTTT; CDR3 protein: CASSPRQTTNEKLFF; clone size: .; D gene: .; J gene: TRBJ1-4; V gene: TRBV7-9
CDR3 DNA: TGTGCCAGCATGGATAGCAATCAGCCCCAGCATTTT; CDR3 protein: CASMDSNQPQHF; clone size: .; D gene: .; J gene: TRBJ1-5; V gene: TRBV28
CDR3 DNA: TGTGCCAGCAGCAGAGGGGTCTACACTGAAGCTTTCTTT; CDR3 protein: CASSRGVYTEAFF; clone size: .; D gene: .; J gene: TRBJ1-1; V gene: TRBV7-2
CDR3 DNA: TGTGCCAGCATGGATTACAGGGACAATGAGCAGTTCTTC; CDR3 protein: CASMDYRDNEQFF; clone size: .; D gene: .; J gene: TRBJ2-1; V gene: TRBV6-5
CDR3 DNA: TGTGCCATCAGGCCTAGCGGGGGGGCAAACACCGGGGAGCTGTTTTTT; CDR3 protein: CAIRPSGGANTGELFF; clone size: .; D gene: TRBD2; J gene: TRBJ2-2; V gene: TRBV10-3
CDR3 DNA: TGTGCCAGCTCACCCCAACAGAGCACAGATACGCAGTATTTT; CDR3 protein: CASSPQQSTDTQYF; clone size: .; D gene: .; J gene: TRBJ2-3; V gene: TRBV18
CDR3 DNA: TGTGCCAGCAGCCAGACTAGCCGTCTTTCAAATGAGCAGTTCTTC; CDR3 protein: CASSQTSRLSNEQFF; clone size: .; D gene: TRBD2; J gene: TRBJ2-1; V gene: TRBV7-9
CDR3 DNA: TGTGCCAGCAGCTTCGGCAGAATGAACACTGAAGCTTTCTTT; CDR3 protein: CASSFGRMNTEAFF; clone size: .; D gene: .; J gene: TRBJ1-1; V gene: TRBV13
CDR3 DNA: TGTGCCAGCAGCGAGGGACCTGAAGCTTTCTTT; CDR3 protein: CASSEGPEAFF; clone size: .; D gene: .; J gene: TRBJ1-1; V gene: TRBV11-3
CDR3 DNA: TGTGCCAGCTCACCACTTAGGGACACTGAAGCTTTCTTT; CDR3 protein: CASSPLRDTEAFF; clone size: .; D gene: .; J gene: TRBJ1-1; V gene: TRBV18
CDR3 DNA: TGCGCCAGCAGGGACAGCCCCTACGAGCAGTACTTC; CDR3 protein: CASRDSPYEQYF; clone size: .; D gene: .; J gene: TRBJ2-7; V gene: TRBV10-2
CDR3 DNA: TGTGCCAGCAGCTTAAAGGAGCGGGGGGCGCCCCAGGTCTTC; CDR3 protein: CASSLKERGAPQVF; clone size: .; D gene: TRBD2; J gene: TRBJ2-1; V gene: TRBV7-2
CDR3 DNA: TGTGCCAGCAGGGAAGAATCCCGGAGGACCTACGAGCAGTACTTC; CDR3 protein: CASREESRRTYEQYF; clone size: .; D gene: .; J gene: TRBJ2-7; V gene: TRBV6-6
CDR3 DNA: TGTGCCAGCAGCTCGCTAGGACAGACGCATGAAAAACTGTTTTTT; CDR3 protein: CASSSLGQTHEKLFF; clone size: .; D gene: .; J gene: TRBJ1-4; V gene: TRBV7-2
CDR3 DNA: TGCGCCAGCACCTTGCGGACAGGGGGTTTGACTGAAGCTTTCTTT; CDR3 protein: CASTLRTGGLTEAFF; clone size: .; D gene: TRBD1; J gene: TRBJ1-1; V gene: TRBV5-1
CDR3 DNA: TGTGCCAGCAGCCCAGGACAGGAGGAAACTAATGAAAAACTGTTTTTT; CDR3 protein: CASSPGQEETNEKLFF; clone size: .; D gene: TRBD1; J gene: TRBJ1-4; V gene: TRBV4-2